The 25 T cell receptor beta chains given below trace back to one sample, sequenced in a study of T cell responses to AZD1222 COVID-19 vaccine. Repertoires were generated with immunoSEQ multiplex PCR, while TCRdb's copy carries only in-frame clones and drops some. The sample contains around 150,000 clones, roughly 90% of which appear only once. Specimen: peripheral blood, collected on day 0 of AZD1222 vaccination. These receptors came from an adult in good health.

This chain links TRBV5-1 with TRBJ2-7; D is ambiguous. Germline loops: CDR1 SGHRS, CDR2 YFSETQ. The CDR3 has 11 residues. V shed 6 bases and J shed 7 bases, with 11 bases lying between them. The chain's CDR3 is CASNAMGEQYF. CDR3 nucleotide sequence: TGCGCCAGCAACGCCATGGGAGAGCAGTACTTC.

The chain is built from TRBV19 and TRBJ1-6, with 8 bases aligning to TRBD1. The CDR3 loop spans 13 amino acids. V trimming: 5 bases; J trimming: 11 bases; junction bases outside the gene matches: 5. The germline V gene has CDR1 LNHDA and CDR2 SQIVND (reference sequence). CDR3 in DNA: TGTGCCAGTAGTCCAAGGACAGGGCCACCCCTCCACTTT. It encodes CASSPRTGPPLHF.

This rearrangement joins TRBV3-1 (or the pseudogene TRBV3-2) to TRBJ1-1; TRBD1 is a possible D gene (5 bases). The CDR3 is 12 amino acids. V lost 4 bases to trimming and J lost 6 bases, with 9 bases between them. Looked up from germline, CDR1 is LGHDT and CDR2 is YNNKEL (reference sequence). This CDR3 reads CASSPRGAEAFF. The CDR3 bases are TGTGCCAGCAGCCCCCGAGGGGCTGAAGCTTTCTTT.

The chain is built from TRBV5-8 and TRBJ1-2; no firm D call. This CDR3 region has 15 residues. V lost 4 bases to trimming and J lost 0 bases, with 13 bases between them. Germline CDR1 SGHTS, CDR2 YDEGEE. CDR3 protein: CASSPKQLTNYGYTF. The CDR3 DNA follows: TGTGCCAGCAGCCCGAAACAGCTAACTAACTATGGCTACACCTTC. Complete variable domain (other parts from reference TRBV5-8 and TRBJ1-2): EAGVTQSPTHLIKTRGQQATLRCSPISGHTSVYWYQQALGLGLQFLLWYDEGEERNRGNFPPRFSGRQFPNYSSELNVNALELEDSALYLCASSPKQLTNYGYTFGSGTRLTVV.

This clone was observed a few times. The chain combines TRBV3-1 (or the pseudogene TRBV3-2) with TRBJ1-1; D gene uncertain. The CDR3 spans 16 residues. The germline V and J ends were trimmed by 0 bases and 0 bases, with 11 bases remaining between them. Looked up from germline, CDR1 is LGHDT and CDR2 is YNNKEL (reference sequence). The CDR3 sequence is CASSQDYAMLNTEAFF. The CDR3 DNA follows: TGTGCCAGCAGCCAAGATTACGCGATGTTGAACACTGAAGCTTTCTTT.

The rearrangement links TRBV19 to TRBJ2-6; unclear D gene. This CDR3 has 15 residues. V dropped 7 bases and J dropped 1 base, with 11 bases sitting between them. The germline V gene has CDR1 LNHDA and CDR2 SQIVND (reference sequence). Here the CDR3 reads CASNFGRSGANVLTF. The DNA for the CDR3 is TGTGCCAGTAATTTCGGGCGTTCTGGGGCCAACGTCCTGACTTTC. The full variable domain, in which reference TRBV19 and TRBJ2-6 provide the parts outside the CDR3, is DGGITQSPKYLFRKEGQNVTLSCEQNLNHDAMYWYRQDPGQGLRLIYYSQIVNDFQKGDIAEGYSVSREKKESFPLTVTSAQKNPTAFYLCASNFGRSGANVLTFGAGSRLTVL.

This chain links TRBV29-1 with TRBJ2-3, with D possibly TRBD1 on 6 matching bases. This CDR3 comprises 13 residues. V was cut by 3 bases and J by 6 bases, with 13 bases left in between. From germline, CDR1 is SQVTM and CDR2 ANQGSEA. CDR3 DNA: TGCAGCGTTGAGATTAGGGGGTGGGATACGCAGTATTTT. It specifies CSVEIRGWDTQYF.

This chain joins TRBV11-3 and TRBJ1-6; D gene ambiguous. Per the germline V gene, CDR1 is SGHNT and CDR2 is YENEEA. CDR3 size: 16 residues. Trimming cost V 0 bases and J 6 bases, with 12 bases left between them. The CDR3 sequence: CASSLDIRTGNSPLHF. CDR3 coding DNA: TGTGCCAGCAGCTTAGATATCCGGACGGGTAATTCACCCCTCCACTTT.

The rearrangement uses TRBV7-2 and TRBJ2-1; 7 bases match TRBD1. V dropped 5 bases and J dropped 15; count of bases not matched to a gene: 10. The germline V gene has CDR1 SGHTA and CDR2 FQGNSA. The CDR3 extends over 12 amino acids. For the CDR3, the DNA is TGTGCCAGCAGCCTCGGACAGGTGGGCTCGTTCTTC. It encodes CASSLGQVGSFF. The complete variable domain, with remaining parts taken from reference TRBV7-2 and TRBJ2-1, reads GAGVSQSPSNKVTEKGKDVELRCDPISGHTALYWYRQSLGQGLEFLIYFQGNSAPDKSGLPSDRFSAERTGGSVSTLTIQRTQQEDSAVYLCASSLGQVGSFFGPGTRLTVL.

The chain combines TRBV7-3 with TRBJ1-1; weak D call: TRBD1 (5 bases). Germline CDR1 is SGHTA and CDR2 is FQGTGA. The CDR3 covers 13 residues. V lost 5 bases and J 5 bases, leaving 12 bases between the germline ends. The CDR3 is CASSPNRGTEAFF. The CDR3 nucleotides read TGTGCCAGCAGCCCTAACCGGGGGACTGAAGCTTTCTTT.

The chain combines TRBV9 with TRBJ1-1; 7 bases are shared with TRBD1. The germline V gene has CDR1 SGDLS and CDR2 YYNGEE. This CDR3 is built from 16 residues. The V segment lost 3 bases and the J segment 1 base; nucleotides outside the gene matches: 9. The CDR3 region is CASSEGQGQPNTEAFF. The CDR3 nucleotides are TGTGCCAGCAGCGAGGGGCAGGGACAGCCGAACACTGAAGCTTTCTTT.

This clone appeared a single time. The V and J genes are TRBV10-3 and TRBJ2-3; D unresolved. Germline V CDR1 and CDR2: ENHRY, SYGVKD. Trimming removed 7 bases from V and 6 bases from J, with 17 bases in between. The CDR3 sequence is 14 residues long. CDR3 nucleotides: TGTGCCATCAAATCCCGGGTCCTAATGGATACGCAGTATTTT. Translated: CAIKSRVLMDTQYF.

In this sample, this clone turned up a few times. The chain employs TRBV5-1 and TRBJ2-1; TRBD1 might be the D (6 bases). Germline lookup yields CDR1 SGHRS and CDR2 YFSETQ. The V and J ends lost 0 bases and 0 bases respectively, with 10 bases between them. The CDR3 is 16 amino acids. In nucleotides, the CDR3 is TGCGCCAGCAGCTTGGATAGGGGGAGCTCCTACAATGAGCAGTTCTTC. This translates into CASSLDRGSSYNEQFF.

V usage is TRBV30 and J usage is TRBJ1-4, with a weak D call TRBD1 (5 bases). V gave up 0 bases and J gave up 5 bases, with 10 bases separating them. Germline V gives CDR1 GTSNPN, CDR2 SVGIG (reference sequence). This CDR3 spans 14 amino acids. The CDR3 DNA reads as TGTGCCTGGAGTGTTAGCAGGGCCAATGAAAAACTGTTTTTT. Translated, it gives CAWSVSRANEKLFF.

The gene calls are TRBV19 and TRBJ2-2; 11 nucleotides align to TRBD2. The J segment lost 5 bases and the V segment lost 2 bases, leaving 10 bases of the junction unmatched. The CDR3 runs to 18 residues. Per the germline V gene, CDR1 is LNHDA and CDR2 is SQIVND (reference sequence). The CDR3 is CASSISRGLAGGTGELFF. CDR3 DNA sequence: TGTGCCAGTAGTATATCCCGTGGGCTAGCGGGAGGAACCGGGGAGCTGTTTTTT.

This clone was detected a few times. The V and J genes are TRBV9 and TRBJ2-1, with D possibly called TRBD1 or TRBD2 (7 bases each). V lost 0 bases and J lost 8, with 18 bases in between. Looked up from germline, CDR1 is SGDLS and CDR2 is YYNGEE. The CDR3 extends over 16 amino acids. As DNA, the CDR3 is TGTGCCAGCAGCGTAGCGGCACAGGGGAGGGGCGATGAGCAGTTCTTC. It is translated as CASSVAAQGRGDEQFF.

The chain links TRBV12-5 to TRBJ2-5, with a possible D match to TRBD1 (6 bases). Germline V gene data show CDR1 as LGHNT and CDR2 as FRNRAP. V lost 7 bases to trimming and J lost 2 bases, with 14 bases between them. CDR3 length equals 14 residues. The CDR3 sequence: CASVRPGQQETQYF. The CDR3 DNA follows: TGTGCTAGTGTCCGCCCTGGACAGCAAGAGACCCAGTACTTC.

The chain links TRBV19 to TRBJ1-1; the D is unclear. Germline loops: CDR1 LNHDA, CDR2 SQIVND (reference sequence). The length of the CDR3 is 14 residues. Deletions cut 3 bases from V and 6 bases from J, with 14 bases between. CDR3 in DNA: TGTGCCAGTAGTATCTGGGGAACTGGATCTGAAGCTTTCTTT. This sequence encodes CASSIWGTGSEAFF.

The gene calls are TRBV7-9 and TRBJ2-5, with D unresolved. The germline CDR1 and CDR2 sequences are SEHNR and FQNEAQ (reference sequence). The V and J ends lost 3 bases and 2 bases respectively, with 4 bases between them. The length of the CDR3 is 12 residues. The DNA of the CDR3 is TGTGCCAGCAGCTTTATTCAAGAGACCCAGTACTTC. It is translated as CASSFIQETQYF. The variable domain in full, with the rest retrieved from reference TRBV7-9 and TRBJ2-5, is DTGVSQNPRHKITKRGQNVTFRCDPISEHNRLYWYRQTLGQGPEFLTYFQNEAQLEKSRLLSDRFSAERPKGSFSTLEIQRTEQGDSAMYLCASSFIQETQYFGPGTRLLVL.

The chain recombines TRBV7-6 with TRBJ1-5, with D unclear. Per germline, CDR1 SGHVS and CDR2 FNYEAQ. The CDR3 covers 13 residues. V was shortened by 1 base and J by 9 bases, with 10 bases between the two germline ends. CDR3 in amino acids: CASSLGDKGPQHF. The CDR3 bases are TGTGCCAGCAGCTTAGGCGATAAGGGGCCCCAGCATTTT.

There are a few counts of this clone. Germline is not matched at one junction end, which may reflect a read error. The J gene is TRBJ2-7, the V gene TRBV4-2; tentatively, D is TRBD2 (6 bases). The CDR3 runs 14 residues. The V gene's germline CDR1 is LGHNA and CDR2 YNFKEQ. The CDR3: CASTQEQGLHEQYF. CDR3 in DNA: TGTGCCAGCACCCAAGAGCAGGGACTCCACGAGCAGTACTTC.

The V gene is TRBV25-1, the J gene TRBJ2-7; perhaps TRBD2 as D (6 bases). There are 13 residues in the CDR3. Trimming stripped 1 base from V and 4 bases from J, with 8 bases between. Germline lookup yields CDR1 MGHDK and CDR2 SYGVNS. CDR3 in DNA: TGTGCCAGCAGTGAATCGGGGGTATACGAGCAGTACTTC. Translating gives CASSESGVYEQYF.

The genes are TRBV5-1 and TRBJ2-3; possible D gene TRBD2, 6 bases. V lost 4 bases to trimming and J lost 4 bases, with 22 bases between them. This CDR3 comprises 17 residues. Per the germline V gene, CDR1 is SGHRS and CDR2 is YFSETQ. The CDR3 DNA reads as TGCGCCAGCAGCCTCATGGCTAGCGCTGGAGGGGCAGATACGCAGTATTTT. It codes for CASSLMASAGGADTQYF.

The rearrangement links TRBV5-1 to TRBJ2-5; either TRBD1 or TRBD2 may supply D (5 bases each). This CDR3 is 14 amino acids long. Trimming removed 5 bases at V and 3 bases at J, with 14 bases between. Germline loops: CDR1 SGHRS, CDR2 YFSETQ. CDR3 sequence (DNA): TGCGCCAGCAGTTCCGGGACGGCGAAAGAGACCCAGTACTTC. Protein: CASSSGTAKETQYF.

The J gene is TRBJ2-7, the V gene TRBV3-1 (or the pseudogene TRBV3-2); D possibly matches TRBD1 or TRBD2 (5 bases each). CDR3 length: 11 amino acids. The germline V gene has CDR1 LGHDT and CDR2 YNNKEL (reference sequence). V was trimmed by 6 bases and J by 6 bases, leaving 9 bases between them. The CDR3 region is CASRGEAEQYF. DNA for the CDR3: TGTGCCAGCAGGGGGGAAGCCGAGCAGTACTTC.